These 20 T cell receptor beta chains came from one sample sequenced in a study of T cells in Graves' hyperthyroidism and ophthalmopathy. The TCR beta CDR3 regions underwent amplification using RNA transcripts as the source. HTBI primers were the set used in a first-round RT-PCR of the TCR CDR3. TCRdb fed the multiplex PCR reads into MiXCR, producing one record per CDR3 protein. The table includes under 650,000 distinct CDR3 sequences, 15% to 20% detected once. The sequenced sample consisted of blood. The receptors here all came from a woman aged 25-40 years with Graves' hyperthyroidism.

This clonotype was counted ten times or more. The chain links TRBV7-3 to TRBJ2-3; 16 bases align to TRBD2. The CDR3 consists of 18 residues. CDR1 SGHTA and CDR2 FQGTGA come from the germline V gene. Unmatched junction bases numbered 6, after V lost 5 bases and J lost 1 base. The CDR3 nucleotides are TGTGCCAGCAGCCCAAGGGGACTAGCGGGAGGGGGCACAGATACGCAGTATTTT. Encoded protein: CASSPRGLAGGGTDTQYF.

V and J are TRBV19 and TRBJ2-1; D possibly uses TRBD1 or TRBD2 (5 bases each). Trimming stripped 1 base from V and 10 bases from J, with 5 bases between. Germline V CDR1 and CDR2: LNHDA, SQIVND (reference sequence). CDR3 length: 11 residues. In nucleotides, the CDR3 is TGTGCCAGTAGTATAGGGGGGGAGCAGTTCTTC. It encodes CASSIGGEQFF.

This clonotype was picked up many times. The chain combines TRBV7-3 with TRBJ2-1; 8 nucleotides agree with TRBD2. Germline assignment: CDR1 SGHTA and CDR2 FQGTGA. The CDR3 is 15 amino acids. The junction had 7 bases not matched to a gene; V was cut back by 2 bases and J by 7 bases. The CDR3 sequence: CASSLFGGALNEQFF. For the CDR3, the DNA is TGTGCCAGCAGCTTATTCGGGGGGGCCTTAAATGAGCAGTTCTTC. Based on the CDR3 plus reference TRBV7-3 and TRBJ2-1, the full variable domain is GAGVSQTPSNKVTEKGKYVELRCDPISGHTALYWYRQSLGQGPEFLIYFQGTGAADDSGLPNDRFFAVRPEGSVSTLKIQRTERGDSAVYLCASSLFGGALNEQFFGPGTRLTVL.

There are many counts of this clonotype. CDR3 amino acids: CATSRGRTGELFF. CDR3 coding DNA: TGTGCCACCTCGAGAGGGCGAACCGGGGAGCTGTTTTTT. The J gene is TRBJ2-2, the V gene TRBV15; TRBD2 might be the D (5 bases). Trimming pared 8 bases from V and 5 bases from J, leaving 12 bases between. The CDR3 totals 13 residues. CDR1 is LNHNV and CDR2 is YYDKDF in the germline V gene (reference sequence).

This chain joins TRBV6-2 or TRBV6-3 and TRBJ2-7; D is unresolved. This CDR3 has 15 residues. V lost 4 bases to trimming and J lost 1 base, with 14 bases between them. The germline CDR1 and CDR2 sequences are MNHEY and SVGEGT. The CDR3 coding sequence is TGTGCCAGCAGTTCCATAAAAACTGTATCCTACGAGCAGTACTTC. This gives the protein CASSSIKTVSYEQYF.

This clonotype was observed a few times. Here the CDR3 DNA reads TGTGCCACCAGCGAGGAGGGTACCCACGAGCAGTACTTC. Its translation: CATSEEGTHEQYF. The V gene is TRBV15, the J gene TRBJ2-7; TRBD2 is a possible D gene (6 bases). V lost 5 bases and J 5 bases, leaving 13 bases between the germline ends. Germline V gives CDR1 LNHNV, CDR2 YYDKDF (reference sequence). The CDR3 length is 13 residues.

This clonotype was counted only a few times. V usage is TRBV6-1 and J usage is TRBJ2-1, with 8 positions matching TRBD2. The V segment lost 6 bases and the J segment 5 bases; nucleotides outside the gene matches: 12. The V gene's germline CDR1 is MNHNS and CDR2 SASEGT. The CDR3 sequence is 16 residues long. CDR3 amino acids: CASSFNRERGNNEQFF. The CDR3 bases are TGTGCCAGCAGCTTTAACCGGGAGCGGGGGAACAATGAGCAGTTCTTC.

CDR3 coding DNA: TGTGCCTCCGACGGTAAAAATGAGCAGTTCTTC. Translation: CASDGKNEQFF. The chain carries TRBV6-1 and TRBJ2-1, with D unclear. The V end lost 11 bases, the J end lost 7 bases, and 12 bases lay between the germline ends. The germline gives CDR1 MNHNS, CDR2 SASEGT. The CDR3 extends over 11 amino acids.

This clonotype has just a few counts. J is TRBJ2-7 and V is TRBV20-1; TRBD1 might be the D (6 bases). V was clipped by 6 bases and J by 3 bases, with 12 bases between them. The CDR3 length is 12 residues. The germline CDR1 and CDR2 sequences are DFQATT and SNEGSKA (reference sequence). The chain's CDR3 is CSARDKIYEQYF. As DNA, the CDR3 is TGCAGTGCCAGGGACAAAATCTACGAGCAGTACTTC.

This clonotype was detected only a few times. The gene calls are TRBV9 and TRBJ1-6; D may be TRBD1 (5 bases). This CDR3 is 18 amino acids long. With 5 bases removed from V and 0 bases from J, the gap between germline ends came to 18 bases. CDR1 and CDR2 from the germline V gene are SGDLS and YYNGEE. CDR3 nucleotides: TGTGCCAGCAGTGATCCCGGGACCGCGAGCTCCTATAATTCACCCCTCCACTTT. Its translation is CASSDPGTASSYNSPLHF.

The CDR3 region has the DNA TGCAGCGTTGTTGGGGGGGAGACAGACACCTACGAGCAGTACTTC. Its protein is CSVVGGETDTYEQYF. V and J are TRBV29-1 and TRBJ2-7, with TRBD2 identical over 7 bases. The V gene end was trimmed by 4 bases and the J gene end by 2 bases; junction bases not matched to a gene: 11. There are 15 residues in the CDR3. CDR1 is SQVTM, CDR2 ANQGSEA, per germline.

A note on this clonotype: With a much larger clone just one base away, this may be a read error. The V and J genes are TRBV6-5 and TRBJ2-7; D is unclear. This CDR3 contains 12 residues. CDR1 is MNHEY, CDR2 SVGAGI, per germline. The CDR3 protein is CANSYTTYEQYF. In DNA form, the CDR3 reads TGTGCCAACAGTTACACGACTTACGAGCAGTACTTC.

This clonotype was seen only once. This rearrangement joins TRBV10-3 to TRBJ1-4; the match to TRBD1 covers 7 bases. Trimming took 7 bases from V and 3 from J; bases not matched to a gene: 8. The CDR3 contains 15 residues. CDR1 and CDR2 (germline): ENHRY, SYGVKD. The CDR3 here is CAITLPGQSNEKLFF. The CDR3, as DNA: TGTGCCATCACTTTACCGGGACAGTCTAATGAAAAACTGTTTTTT.

This clonotype was detected only a few times. The chain links TRBV30 to TRBJ2-1, with TRBD1 matching over 7 bases. The CDR3 sequence is 12 residues long. Losses at the gene ends were 3 bases for V and 7 bases for J; bases not matched to a gene: 3. Germline assignment: CDR1 GTSNPN and CDR2 SVGIG (reference sequence). In DNA, the CDR3 is TGTGCCTGGAGAGACAGGGATAATGAGCAGTTCTTC. Protein product: CAWRDRDNEQFF. The variable domain in full, with the rest retrieved from reference TRBV30 and TRBJ2-1, is SQTIHQWPATLVQPVGSPLSLECTVEGTSNPNLYWYRQAAGRGLQLLFYSVGIGQISSEVPQNLSASRPQDRQFILSSKKLLLSDSGFYLCAWRDRDNEQFFGPGTRLTVL.

The chain couples TRBV7-8 to TRBJ2-3; TRBD2 matches at 9 bases. The CDR3 contains 16 residues. The V segment lost 1 base and the J segment 0 bases; nucleotides outside the gene matches: 2. CDR1 SGHVS and CDR2 FQNEAQ come from the germline V gene. The CDR3 loop is CASSLVTSGSTDTQYF. The CDR3 DNA reads TGTGCCAGCAGCTTAGTAACTAGCGGGAGCACAGATACGCAGTATTTT.

A remark on this clonotype: The junction and the germline gene differ at one end; a read error may be behind it. V is TRBV9 and J is TRBJ2-1; D is tentatively TRBD1 or TRBD2 (5 bases each). This CDR3 comprises 15 residues. Germline loops: CDR1 SGDLS, CDR2 YYNGEE. This chain's CDR3 is CASSVRDPSYNERFF. The CDR3 bases are TGTGCCAGCAGCGTACGGGACCCCTCCTACAATGAGCGGTTCTTC.

This clonotype was picked up a small number of times. The chain recombines TRBV6-5 with TRBJ1-5; 12 positions agree with TRBD1. With V trimmed by 4 bases and J by 3 bases, 1 base remained unmatched. Germline lookup yields CDR1 MNHEY and CDR2 SVGAGI. The CDR3 runs 15 residues. The CDR3: CASSWDRGPNQPQHF. Written as DNA, the CDR3 is TGTGCCAGCAGTTGGGACAGGGGGCCCAATCAGCCCCAGCATTTT.

This clonotype was detected a few times. The V and J genes are TRBV7-3 and TRBJ2-2, with D unresolved. Trimming cost V 7 bases and J 4 bases, with 7 bases left between them. The CDR3 length is 12 residues. Germline CDR1 and CDR2: SGHTA and FQGTGA. CDR3 residues: CASTPGTGELFF. CDR3 sequence (DNA): TGTGCCAGCACCCCAGGCACCGGGGAGCTGTTTTTT.

This clonotype has at least ten counts. The chain uses TRBV12-3 or TRBV12-4 and TRBJ1-5, with D tentatively TRBD1 (6 bases). V was pared by 6 bases and J by 5 bases, with 11 bases between. The CDR3 consists of 13 residues. CDR3 sequence: CASSRQADQPQHF. The CDR3 DNA is TGTGCCAGCAGCCGACAGGCCGATCAGCCCCAGCATTTT.

This clonotype was observed many times. The rearrangement links TRBV11-2 to TRBJ2-2; 12 bases agree with TRBD2. In germline, CDR1 is SGHAT, CDR2 FQNNGV. This CDR3 is 16 amino acids long. Trimming at V came to 5 bases and at J to 3 bases, leaving 4 bases not matched to a gene. The CDR3 DNA is TGTGCCAGCAGCCCCCGACTAGCGGGAGACACCGGGGAGCTGTTTTTT. Translated, it gives CASSPRLAGDTGELFF.